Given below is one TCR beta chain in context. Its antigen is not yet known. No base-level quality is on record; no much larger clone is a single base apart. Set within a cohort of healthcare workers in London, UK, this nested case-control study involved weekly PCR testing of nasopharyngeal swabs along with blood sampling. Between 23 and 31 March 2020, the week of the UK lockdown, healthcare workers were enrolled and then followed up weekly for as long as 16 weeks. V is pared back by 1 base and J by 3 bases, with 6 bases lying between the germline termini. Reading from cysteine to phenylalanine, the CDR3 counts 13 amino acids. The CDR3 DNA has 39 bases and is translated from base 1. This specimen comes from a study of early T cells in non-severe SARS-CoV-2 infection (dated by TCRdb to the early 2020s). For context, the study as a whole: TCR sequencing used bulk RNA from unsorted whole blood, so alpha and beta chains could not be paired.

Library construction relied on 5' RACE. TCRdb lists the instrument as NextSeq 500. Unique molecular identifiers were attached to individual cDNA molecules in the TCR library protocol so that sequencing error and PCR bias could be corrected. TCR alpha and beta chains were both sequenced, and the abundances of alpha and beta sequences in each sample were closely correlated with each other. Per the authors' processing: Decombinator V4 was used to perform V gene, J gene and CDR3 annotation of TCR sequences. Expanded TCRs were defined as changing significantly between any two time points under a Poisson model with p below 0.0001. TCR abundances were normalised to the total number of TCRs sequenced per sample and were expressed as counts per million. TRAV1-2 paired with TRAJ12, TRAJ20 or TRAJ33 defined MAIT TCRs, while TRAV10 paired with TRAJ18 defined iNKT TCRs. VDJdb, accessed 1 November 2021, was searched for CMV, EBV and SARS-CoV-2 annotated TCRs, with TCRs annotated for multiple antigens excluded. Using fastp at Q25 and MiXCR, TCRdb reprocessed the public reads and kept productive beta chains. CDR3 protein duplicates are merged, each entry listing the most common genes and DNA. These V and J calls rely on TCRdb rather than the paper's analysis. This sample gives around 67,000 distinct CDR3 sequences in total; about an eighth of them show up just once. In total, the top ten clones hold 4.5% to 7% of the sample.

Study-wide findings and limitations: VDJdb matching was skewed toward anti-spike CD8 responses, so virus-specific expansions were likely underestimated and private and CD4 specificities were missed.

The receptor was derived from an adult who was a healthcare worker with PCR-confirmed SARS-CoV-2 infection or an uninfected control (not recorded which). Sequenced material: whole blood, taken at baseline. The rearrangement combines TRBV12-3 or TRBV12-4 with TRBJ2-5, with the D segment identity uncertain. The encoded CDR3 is CASSLVGKETQYF. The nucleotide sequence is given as TGTGCCAGCAGTTTAGTTGGGAAAGAGACCCAGTACTTC.